Following are 16 T cell receptor beta chains from one sample sequenced in a study of blood T cell repertoires in COVID-19. The repertoire was sequenced with immunoSEQ multiplex PCR; TCRdb's copy has only in-frame clones and lacks some. The sample lists over 200,000 clones, around 80% occurring once. The source material was PBMCs or T cells enriched from blood (not recorded which). The source of these receptors is a man aged 60 to 75 who had recovered from COVID-19.

This chain connects TRBV6-6 to TRBJ2-7; TRBD1 agrees at 7 bases. J gave up 3 bases and V 4 bases, and 3 bases lay outside the gene matches. The CDR3 runs to 13 residues. CDR1 and CDR2 (germline): MNHNY, SVGAGI (reference sequence). CDR3 DNA sequence: TGTGCCAGCAGTTCTTACAGGGGCTACGAGCAGTACTTC. Amino acids: CASSSYRGYEQYF.

The gene calls are TRBV5-1 and TRBJ1-4; D is undetermined. Trimming shortened V by 3 bases and J by 0 bases, and 6 bases separated the two germline ends. Germline values: CDR1 SGHRS, CDR2 YFSETQ. CDR3 length: 14 residues. This CDR3 is CASSSKSTNEKLFF. The CDR3 DNA is TGCGCCAGCAGCTCCAAATCAACTAATGAAAAACTGTTTTTT.

This chain uses TRBV11-3 with TRBJ2-7; 7 bases fit TRBD1. Germline V gives CDR1 SGHNT, CDR2 YENEEA. V shed 5 bases and J 4 bases; nucleotides not matched to a gene: 5. The CDR3 consists of 13 residues. CDR3: CASSPTGRYEQYF. CDR3 coding DNA: TGTGCCAGCAGCCCGACAGGGCGGTACGAGCAGTACTTC.

J is TRBJ2-7 and V is TRBV18; TRBD1 aligns across 7 bases. The germline gives CDR1 KGHSH, CDR2 LQKENI. CDR3 length: 16 residues. J gave up 2 bases and V 2 bases, and 9 bases lay outside the gene matches. CDR3 protein: CASSPKGAGATYEQYF. The CDR3 DNA sequence: TGTGCCAGCTCACCAAAGGGGGCAGGAGCTACCTACGAGCAGTACTTC.

CDR3 region: CASSLKGTGTDTQYF. Written as DNA, the CDR3 is TGTGCCAGCAGCTTAAAGGGGACAGGGACAGATACGCAGTATTTT. The chain joins TRBV7-2 to TRBJ2-3, with TRBD1 identical over 9 bases. This CDR3 contains 15 residues. Per the germline V gene, CDR1 is SGHTA and CDR2 is FQGNSA. The V and J ends lost 2 bases and 3 bases, in that order; junction bases with no gene match: 3. Using reference TRBV7-2 and TRBJ2-3 for the parts outside the CDR3, the full variable domain is GAGVSQSPSNKVTEKGKDVELRCDPISGHTALYWYRQSLGQGLEFLIYFQGNSAPDKSGLPSDRFSAERTGGSVSTLTIQRTQQEDSAVYLCASSLKGTGTDTQYFGPGTRLTVL.

The chain carries TRBV7-8 and TRBJ1-1; D unresolved. Trimming cost V 3 bases and J 3 bases, with 8 bases left between them. CDR1 and CDR2 (germline): SGHVS, FQNEAQ. CDR3 length: 13 residues. CDR3 nucleotide sequence: TGTGCCAGCAGCTTGAACCGAGACACTGAAGCTTTCTTT. It codes for CASSLNRDTEAFF.

The CDR3 region is CAISGLEETQYF. The CDR3 bases are TGTGCCATCAGCGGACTTGAAGAGACCCAGTACTTC. The V call is TRBV10-3, the J call TRBJ2-5; D may be TRBD2 (5 bases). The CDR3 runs 12 residues. The germline V gene has CDR1 ENHRY and CDR2 SYGVKD. V was cut by 6 bases and J by 3 bases, with 8 bases left in between.

As DNA, the CDR3 is TGTGCCAGCAGCTTCGGGGGGCACACCGGGGAGCTGTTTTTT. Translation: CASSFGGHTGELFF. V and J are TRBV11-2 and TRBJ2-2, with a tentative D call TRBD2 (7 bases). CDR1 is SGHAT and CDR2 is FQNNGV in the germline V gene. Between the trimmed V and J ends, which lost 3 bases and 3 bases, there was a span of 8 bases. The CDR3 spans 14 residues.

As regards this clone: The sample carries other DNA sequences with the same CDR3. The chain is built from TRBV7-2 and TRBJ1-1, with D possibly being TRBD1 (5 bases). CDR3 length: 14 residues. Trimming removed 3 bases at V and 0 bases at J, with 8 bases between. Germline CDR1 SGHTA, CDR2 FQGNSA. This CDR3 reads CASSLRRVNTEAFF. The CDR3 coding sequence is TGTGCCAGCAGCTTGCGCAGGGTGAACACTGAAGCTTTCTTT.

The rearrangement uses TRBV7-9 and TRBJ1-1; 10 bases align to TRBD1. Germline CDR1 and CDR2: SEHNR and FQNEAQ (reference sequence). V gave up 3 bases and J gave up 5 bases; unmatched junction bases: 6. This CDR3 is built from 15 residues. As DNA, the CDR3 is TGTGCCAGCAGCTTCGGACAGGGGGAGTGGACTGAAGCTTTCTTT. It yields the protein CASSFGQGEWTEAFF.

V usage is TRBV5-1 and J usage is TRBJ2-7; the D is unclear. The CDR3 length is 14 residues. The germline CDR1 and CDR2 sequences are SGHRS and YFSETQ. V was cut by 0 bases and J by 2 bases, with 9 bases left in between. The chain's CDR3 is CASSLAGVAYEQYF. The CDR3 nucleotides read TGCGCCAGCAGCTTGGCCGGAGTTGCCTACGAGCAGTACTTC.

In this sample, this clone turned up once. V and J are TRBV4-2 and TRBJ1-2, with 7 bases lining up with TRBD1. The CDR3 runs to 13 residues. CDR1 LGHNA and CDR2 YNFKEQ come from the germline V gene. The V gene end was trimmed by 0 bases and the J gene end by 6 bases; junction bases not matched to a gene: 1. This CDR3 reads CASSQETGNGYTF. The CDR3 DNA is TGTGCCAGCAGCCAAGAGACAGGGAATGGCTACACCTTC.

This clone occurred a few times. The V and J genes are TRBV19 and TRBJ2-1; 8 positions agree with TRBD1. CDR3 size: 14 residues. CDR1 and CDR2 (germline): LNHDA, SQIVND (reference sequence). V trimming: 11 bases; J trimming: 6 bases; junction bases outside the gene matches: 12. The CDR3 bases are TGTGCCTGTCGGGGGACAGGCGTATTCAATGAGCAGTTCTTC. It yields the protein CACRGTGVFNEQFF.

J is TRBJ2-7 and V is TRBV6-5, with 8 bases that match TRBD1. V lost 6 bases, J lost 0 bases, and 7 bases stayed unmatched. The CDR3 contains 15 residues. CDR1 is MNHEY and CDR2 is SVGAGI in the germline V gene. The CDR3 sequence is CASRLGTGASYEQYF. Written as DNA, the CDR3 is TGTGCCAGCAGATTAGGGACAGGAGCCTCCTACGAGCAGTACTTC.

J is TRBJ1-5 and V is TRBV27, with 9 bases that match TRBD1. Germline trimming cut 2 bases from V and 0 bases from J; bases unmatched to any gene: 14. The V gene's germline CDR1 is MNHEY and CDR2 SMNVEV (reference sequence). The CDR3 is made up of 20 amino acids. The CDR3 here is CASSLLGPGQGLDSNQPQHF. CDR3 DNA: TGTGCCAGCAGTTTACTCGGGCCGGGACAGGGACTGGATAGCAATCAGCCCCAGCATTTT.

This clone was counted only a few times. The rearrangement links TRBV5-1 to TRBJ1-3; D ambiguous. CDR1 and CDR2 from the germline V gene are SGHRS and YFSETQ. The CDR3 is made up of 14 amino acids. V lost 5 bases and J lost 0, with 9 bases in between. The chain's CDR3 is CASSSDNSGNTIYF. CDR3 nucleotide sequence: TGCGCCAGCAGTTCCGACAACTCTGGAAACACCATATATTTT.